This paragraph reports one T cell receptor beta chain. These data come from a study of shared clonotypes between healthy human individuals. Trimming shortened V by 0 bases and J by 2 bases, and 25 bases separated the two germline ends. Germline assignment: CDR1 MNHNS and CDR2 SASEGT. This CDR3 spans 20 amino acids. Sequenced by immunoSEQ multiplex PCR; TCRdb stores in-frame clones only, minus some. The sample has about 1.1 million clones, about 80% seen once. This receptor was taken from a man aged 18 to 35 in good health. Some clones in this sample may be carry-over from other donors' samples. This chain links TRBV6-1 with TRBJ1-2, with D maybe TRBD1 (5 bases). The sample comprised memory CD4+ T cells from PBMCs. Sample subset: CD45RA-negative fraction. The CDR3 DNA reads TGTGCCAGCAGTGAAGCTCGATCTGCAGGGCGCCGGGCCTCCAACTATGGCTACACCTTC. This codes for CASSEARSAGRRASNYGYTF.